The clone carrying this T cell receptor (beta chain) appeared many times. Its antigen is currently unknown. In TCRdb, the 5' RACE reads were re-called with MiXCR into one record per CDR3 protein. The table shows approximately 6,800 distinct CDR3 sequences, with about 10% occurring only once. These data originate in a study of spatial heterogeneity in lung cancer. Study at large: Sequence detection consistently recorded a greater number of beta-chain than alpha-chain sequences.

General study points: Tumor T cell coverage was estimated at around 7% for alpha and roughly 13% for beta chains. Tumors with more nonsynonymous mutations had more expanded intratumoral alpha and beta TCRs.

Time point described: sample taken at primary tumor resection. The clonotype was recovered from a female donor with early-stage non-small cell lung cancer. The specimen comprised lung tumor tissue, sampled at surgery.

As DNA, the CDR3 is TGCGCCAGCAGCAAAACGACAGGATCTACCATATACAATGAGCAGTTCTTC. Its protein is CASSKTTGSTIYNEQFF. The chain is built from TRBV5-1 and TRBJ2-1; perhaps TRBD1 as D (6 bases). V lost 4 bases and J 4 bases, leaving 21 bases between the germline ends. Germline-derived CDR1 and CDR2 are SGHRS and YFSETQ. This CDR3 spans 17 amino acids.